What follows are 28 T cell receptor beta chains derived from one specimen sequenced in a study of cytomegalovirus exposure and HLA in healthy donors. Clones were read by immunoSEQ multiplex PCR, and TCRdb kept only the in-frame ones, dropping some. The sample records roughly 190,000 clones, 86% being singletons. The source material was PBMCs. The receptors were gathered from a young woman in good health and CMV-seronegative.

The gene calls are TRBV2 and TRBJ1-2; D is possibly TRBD1 (5 bases). In germline, CDR1 is SNHLY, CDR2 FYNNEI. The CDR3 totals 15 residues. V was trimmed by 7 bases and J by 6 bases, leaving 21 bases between them. DNA of the CDR3: TGTGCCAGCATCCCTAGCCCAGGGAGGGCGGATGGCTACACCTTC. This sequence encodes CASIPSPGRADGYTF. The variable domain in full, completed from reference TRBV2 and TRBJ1-2, reads EPEVTQTPSHQVTQMGQEVILRCVPISNHLYFYWYRQILGQKVEFLVSFYNNEISEKSEIFDDQFSVERPDGSNFTLKIRSTKLEDSAMYFCASIPSPGRADGYTFGSGTRLTVV.

This chain joins TRBV19 and TRBJ1-6; D perhaps matches TRBD1 (5 bases). This CDR3 is built from 17 residues. V shed 7 bases and J shed 0 bases, with 16 bases lying between them. Germline assignment: CDR1 LNHDA and CDR2 SQIVND (reference sequence). The CDR3 nucleotides read TGTGCCAGTACCAACACGCGACAGCTCTCCTATAATTCACCCCTCCACTTT. Its translation is CASTNTRQLSYNSPLHF.

The genes are TRBV27 and TRBJ2-1; 8 positions match TRBD1. V was clipped by 6 bases and J by 6 bases; unmatched bases: 10. CDR3 size: 15 residues. Germline V gene data show CDR1 as MNHEY and CDR2 as SMNVEV (reference sequence). The DNA of the CDR3 is TGTGCCAGCAGCGGAACGGACAGGGTGGCCAATGAGCAGTTCTTC. Translated, it gives CASSGTDRVANEQFF.

The genes are TRBV29-1 and TRBJ2-1; 10 nucleotides agree with TRBD2. The germline V gene encodes CDR1 SQVTM and CDR2 ANQGSEA. The CDR3 has 15 residues. V was clipped by 3 bases and J by 8 bases; unmatched bases: 10. The CDR3, as DNA: TGCAGCGTTGAGGCAAGCGGGGGGGCTGGGGATGAGCAGTTCTTC. Translation gives CSVEASGGAGDEQFF.

This clone was seen only a few times. The rearrangement links TRBV18 to TRBJ1-2; D call uncertain. Deletions cut 1 base from V and 0 bases from J, with 6 bases between. The CDR3 consists of 14 residues. In germline, CDR1 is KGHSH, CDR2 LQKENI. The CDR3 spells CASSPQLANYGYTF. The CDR3 nucleotides read TGTGCCAGCTCACCACAACTAGCTAACTATGGCTACACCTTC.

The V gene is TRBV6-5, the J gene TRBJ1-6; D remains unclear. The CDR3 is 15 residues long. Germline V lookup: CDR1 MNHEY, CDR2 SVGAGI. V was clipped by 7 bases and J by 7 bases, with 17 bases between them. The CDR3 DNA follows: TGTGCCAGCACCCCGGGCTACGGAGGAAATTCACCCCTCCACTTT. Translated, it gives CASTPGYGGNSPLHF.

In this sample, this clone turned up once. The genes are TRBV21-1 and TRBJ2-3; the table names TRBD1, a call not compared with the DNA. TRBV21-1 is a pseudogene. This CDR3 is 17 amino acids long. CDR3 sequence: CASSKALWGPDTDTQYF. CDR3 bases: TGTGCCAGCAGCAAAGCGCTTTGGGGGCCGGACACAGATACGCAGTATTTT.

V is TRBV15 and J is TRBJ1-1, with D unclear. Trimming removed 0 bases from V and 0 bases from J, with 14 bases in between. CDR3 length: 17 amino acids. The germline V gene has CDR1 LNHNV and CDR2 YYDKDF (reference sequence). Written as DNA, the CDR3 is TGTGCCACCAGCAGAGATGTTGTTACAGTAATGAACACTGAAGCTTTCTTT. Its translation is CATSRDVVTVMNTEAFF.

The V gene is TRBV28, the J gene TRBJ1-2, with 10 bases identical to TRBD1. The CDR3 covers 15 residues. Germline assignment: CDR1 MDHEN and CDR2 SYDVKM. The junction had 7 bases not matched to a gene; V was cut back by 6 bases and J by 3 bases. As DNA, the CDR3 is TGTGCCAGCAGCTTAGGGGGACAGGGGTACTATGGCTACACCTTC. It encodes CASSLGGQGYYGYTF.

The gene calls are TRBV19 and TRBJ1-4; 7 bases are shared with TRBD1. This CDR3 comprises 15 residues. J was trimmed by 5 bases and V by 6 bases; bases with no gene match: 9. Germline V gene lookup returns CDR1 LNHDA and CDR2 SQIVND (reference sequence). The CDR3 is CASSSGQVLNEKLFF. CDR3 DNA: TGTGCCAGTAGCAGCGGACAGGTCCTAAATGAAAAACTGTTTTTT.

The chain employs TRBV7-8 and TRBJ2-7; D is undetermined. This CDR3 comprises 15 residues. Trimming stripped 3 bases from V and 0 bases from J, with 12 bases between. The V gene's germline CDR1 is SGHVS and CDR2 FQNEAQ. CDR3 residues: CASSFTVTSSYEQYF. For the CDR3, the DNA is TGTGCCAGCAGCTTCACAGTTACGAGCTCCTACGAGCAGTACTTC.

The rearrangement joins TRBV7-9 to TRBJ1-4, with 8 bases fitting TRBD1. V was clipped by 5 bases and J by 7 bases; unmatched bases: 9. CDR1 and CDR2 (germline): SEHNR, FQNEAQ (reference sequence). The CDR3 spans 15 residues. CDR3 in DNA: TGTGCCAGCAGCGCCGCGGACAGGGAAGTTGAAAAACTGTTTTTT. Amino acid sequence: CASSAADREVEKLFF.

The rearrangement uses TRBV6-1 and TRBJ1-1; possibly TRBD1 for D (6 bases). V lost 5 bases and J lost 5, with 15 bases in between. CDR3 size: 14 residues. Looked up from germline, CDR1 is MNHNS and CDR2 is SASEGT. This chain's CDR3 is CASSLGGLRTEAFF. DNA for the CDR3: TGTGCCAGCAGTCTCGGGGGGCTGCGGACTGAAGCTTTCTTT.

CDR3 sequence reads: CASSLDGGEAFF. CDR3 DNA sequence: TGTGCCAGCAGCTTAGATGGAGGGGAAGCTTTCTTT. The gene calls are TRBV11-2 and TRBJ1-1; D is unclear. V lost 0 bases to trimming and J lost 8 bases, with 7 bases between them. CDR1 and CDR2 from the germline V gene are SGHAT and FQNNGV. CDR3 length: 12 residues.

Only a few counts were recorded for this clone. The gene calls are TRBV5-4 and TRBJ1-5; D is ambiguous. In germline, CDR1 is SGHNT, CDR2 YYREEE (reference sequence). V shed 5 bases and J shed 11 bases, with 8 bases lying between them. The CDR3 spans 10 residues. For the CDR3, the DNA is TGTGCCAGCAGTATACAGACCCAGCATTTT. It is translated as CASSIQTQHF.

The chain employs TRBV7-6 and TRBJ2-7; 8 bases line up with TRBD1. The CDR3 runs to 15 residues. Per the germline V gene, CDR1 is SGHVS and CDR2 is FNYEAQ. J lost 5 bases, V lost 0 bases, and 6 bases had no gene match. The DNA for the CDR3 is TGTGCCAGCAGCTTAGCGGTGCAGGGGGCACACGAGCAGTACTTC. It codes for CASSLAVQGAHEQYF.

The V call is TRBV6-5, the J call TRBJ2-2, with D tentatively TRBD2 (5 bases). CDR1 is MNHEY and CDR2 is SVGAGI in the germline V gene. Trimming stripped 2 bases from V and 0 bases from J, with 7 bases between. The CDR3 totals 15 residues. DNA of the CDR3: TGTGCCAGCAGTTACCAGCGGCCGAACACCGGGGAGCTGTTTTTT. Translation gives CASSYQRPNTGELFF.

This rearrangement joins TRBV4-1 to TRBJ2-5; 8 nucleotides agree with TRBD2. Unmatched junction bases numbered 2, after V lost 3 bases and J lost 5 bases. The germline V gene encodes CDR1 MGHRA and CDR2 YSYEKL. The CDR3 contains 13 residues. For the CDR3, the DNA is TGCGCCAGCAGCCATATAGCGGGGGAGACCCAGTACTTC. This translates into CASSHIAGETQYF.

CDR3 region: CASSEGLDSGNTIYF. CDR3 DNA sequence: TGTGCCAGCAGTGAAGGTTTAGATTCTGGAAACACCATATATTTT. This sequence joins TRBV6-1 and TRBJ1-3; no firm D call. The ends were cut back, 1 base at V and 1 base at J, with 8 bases in the middle. Germline V lookup: CDR1 MNHNS, CDR2 SASEGT. The CDR3 is 15 residues long.

The chain employs TRBV11-2 and TRBJ1-1; maybe TRBD1 (5 bases). The CDR3 length is 14 residues. Trimming shortened V by 1 base and J by 4 bases, and 10 bases separated the two germline ends. Germline CDR1 reads SGHAT; CDR2 reads FQNNGV. The CDR3 loop reads CASSLGPGGTEAFF. DNA of the CDR3: TGTGCCAGCAGCTTAGGCCCCGGGGGCACTGAAGCTTTCTTT.

The table lists this clone with many counts. The V gene is TRBV5-1, the J gene TRBJ2-2; D perhaps matches TRBD1 (6 bases). Trimming removed 1 base at V and 6 bases at J, with 10 bases between. This CDR3 is 14 amino acids long. Germline V gives CDR1 SGHRS, CDR2 YFSETQ. For the CDR3, the DNA is TGCGCCAGCAGCTTGTCGTCAGGGGCCGGGGAGCTGTTTTTT. As protein: CASSLSSGAGELFF.

J is TRBJ2-2 and V is TRBV5-1; 8 bases fit TRBD1. Trimming removed 7 bases from V and 4 bases from J; junction bases left unmatched: 18. The CDR3 has 18 amino acids. The germline V gene encodes CDR1 SGHRS and CDR2 YFSETQ. CDR3 nucleotide sequence: TGCGCCAGCCGACTCGGGACAGGTACACCGAGGGGCACCGGGGAGCTGTTTTTT. The encoded protein is CASRLGTGTPRGTGELFF.

The rearrangement joins TRBV7-9 to TRBJ2-4; TRBD2 agrees at 10 bases. Trimming removed 1 base from V and 6 bases from J; junction bases left unmatched: 6. CDR1 is SEHNR, CDR2 FQNEAQ, per germline (reference sequence). This CDR3 spans 16 amino acids. Here the CDR3 DNA reads TGTGCCAGCAGCTTAGATACTAGCGGGGCAGTAAACATTCAGTACTTC. Its translation: CASSLDTSGAVNIQYF.

This rearrangement joins TRBV11-3 to TRBJ2-1, with 7 bases lining up with TRBD2. The CDR3 covers 16 residues. J gave up 9 bases and V 5 bases, and 16 bases lay outside the gene matches. Germline V gene lookup returns CDR1 SGHNT and CDR2 YENEEA. CDR3 amino acids: CASSQAGAGVAVEQFF. In DNA, the CDR3 is TGTGCCAGCAGCCAAGCCGGGGCGGGAGTGGCTGTTGAGCAGTTCTTC.

The rearrangement links TRBV7-9 to TRBJ2-1, with TRBD1 identical over 9 bases. The CDR3 totals 18 residues. CDR1 and CDR2 (germline): SEHNR, FQNEAQ (reference sequence). V was clipped by 1 base and J by 2 bases; unmatched bases: 9. DNA of the CDR3: TGTGCCAGCAGCTTAGATGCCCTTAGGGACAGGGCCTACAATGAGCAGTTCTTC. Translation gives CASSLDALRDRAYNEQFF.

The CDR3 here is CASSPLAGSYNEQFF. The CDR3, as DNA: TGTGCCAGCAGCCCGCTAGCGGGCTCCTACAATGAGCAGTTCTTC. The chain combines TRBV16 with TRBJ2-1; 8 bases agree with TRBD2. This CDR3 spans 15 amino acids. Germline V CDR1 and CDR2: KGHSY, FQNENV. Unmatched junction bases numbered 2, after V lost 4 bases and J lost 0 bases.

V is TRBV19 and J is TRBJ1-2; 7 bases agree with TRBD1. The junction had 7 bases not matched to a gene; V was cut back by 7 bases and J by 8 bases. The CDR3 runs to 12 residues. CDR1 is LNHDA and CDR2 is SQIVND in the germline V gene (reference sequence). CDR3 region: CASIGDRDGYTF. CDR3 coding DNA: TGTGCCAGTATTGGAGACAGGGACGGCTACACCTTC.

The chain employs TRBV29-1 and TRBJ2-1; 8 nucleotides align to TRBD1. V lost 6 bases, J lost 1 base, and 11 bases stayed unmatched. Germline V CDR1 and CDR2: SQVTM, ANQGSEA. The CDR3 covers 16 residues. The CDR3 sequence: CSVSQATGGSYNEQFF. CDR3 nucleotide sequence: TGCAGCGTCTCCCAGGCCACAGGGGGGTCCTACAATGAGCAGTTCTTC.